The rows below give T cell receptor beta chains drawn from one sample of a study of blood T cell repertoires in COVID-19. The repertoire was sequenced with immunoSEQ multiplex PCR; TCRdb's copy has only in-frame clones and lacks some. The profile shows about 190,000 clones, roughly 80% of them singletons. The sequencing sample was made of peripheral blood. The source of these receptors is a man in his sixties with active or convalescent COVID-19. Each CDR3 is given with its conserved first and last residue. A row's size may be missing; if present it is once, few, many or a size class.

v_call: TRBV5-4; clone_size: NA; cdr3_aa: CASRLSSGPFNEQFF
v_call: TRBV3-1/TRBV3-2; clone_size: NA; cdr3_aa: CASSQADSMNTEAFF
v_call: TRBV28; clone_size: NA; cdr3_aa: CASSRGFQPQHF
v_call: TRBV3-1/TRBV3-2; clone_size: NA; cdr3_aa: CASSQSGTYTGELFF
v_call: TRBV6-5; clone_size: NA; cdr3_aa: CASIQPGTNEKLFF
v_call: TRBV4-3; clone_size: NA; cdr3_aa: CASSQEQGENEQFF
v_call: TRBV18; clone_size: once; cdr3_aa: CASSPTGTKNIQYF
v_call: TRBV2; clone_size: NA; cdr3_aa: CASKGANYGYTF
v_call: TRBV7-9; clone_size: NA; cdr3_aa: CASSLGASGRWPNEQFF
v_call: TRBV7-2; clone_size: NA; cdr3_aa: CASSPAGTAADTQYF
v_call: TRBV6-2/TRBV6-3; clone_size: NA; cdr3_aa: CASSPGTVKATGELFF
v_call: TRBV28; clone_size: NA; cdr3_aa: CASSFPRTYEQYF
v_call: TRBV28; clone_size: NA; cdr3_aa: CASSSDMPYTF
v_call: TRBV11-2; clone_size: NA; cdr3_aa: CASSLNRVGDGYTF
v_call: TRBV10-3; clone_size: NA; cdr3_aa: CAISILAGADTQYF
v_call: TRBV7-9; clone_size: NA; cdr3_aa: CASSLPPGLAANTGELFF
v_call: TRBV4-3; clone_size: NA; cdr3_aa: CASSRSASGGATNEKLFF
v_call: TRBV29-1; clone_size: NA; cdr3_aa: CSVEDVRGLGAFF
v_call: TRBV19; clone_size: NA; cdr3_aa: CASSIGGRFINTEAFF
v_call: TRBV7-8; clone_size: NA; cdr3_aa: CASSLAPGQGHGYTF
v_call: TRBV11-2; clone_size: NA; cdr3_aa: CASSSPTSGEVHTQYF
v_call: TRBV6-5; clone_size: NA; cdr3_aa: CASSFDSYSPLHF
v_call: TRBV13; clone_size: NA; cdr3_aa: CASSLTATKAEAFF
v_call: TRBV19; clone_size: NA; cdr3_aa: CASSLWGGETQYF
v_call: TRBV5-6; clone_size: NA; cdr3_aa: CASSLAIGTIDYEQYF
v_call: TRBV20-1; clone_size: NA; cdr3_aa: CSASWAGGLYEQYF
v_call: TRBV7-9; clone_size: NA; cdr3_aa: CASSIPRGLPHSNEQFF
v_call: TRBV28; clone_size: NA; cdr3_aa: CASSLRGKPTSGQETQYF
v_call: TRBV18; clone_size: NA; cdr3_aa: CASSRQGGGGQPQHF
v_call: TRBV27; clone_size: NA; cdr3_aa: CASSSYGAITGELFF
v_call: TRBV28; clone_size: NA; cdr3_aa: CASSSHQSLSRTQYF
v_call: TRBV14; clone_size: NA; cdr3_aa: CASSPGSYEQYF
v_call: TRBV5-1; clone_size: NA; cdr3_aa: CASSRDRGDTEAFF
v_call: TRBV5-5; clone_size: NA; cdr3_aa: CASSRNLQGYNEQFF
v_call: TRBV7-2; clone_size: NA; cdr3_aa: CASYGTGKDGNTIYF
v_call: TRBV7-8; clone_size: few; cdr3_aa: CASRWARQEPLHF
v_call: TRBV19; clone_size: NA; cdr3_aa: CASKKSGTSYNEQFF
v_call: TRBV9; clone_size: NA; cdr3_aa: CASSVGGDRVHEQYF
v_call: TRBV18; clone_size: NA; cdr3_aa: CASSQGDHQYF
v_call: TRBV7-8; clone_size: NA; cdr3_aa: CASSSGDFSGNTIYF
v_call: TRBV5-4; clone_size: NA; cdr3_aa: CASSSRLAGGKEQYF
v_call: TRBV24-1; clone_size: NA; cdr3_aa: CATSDRSTDTQYF